A single T cell receptor beta chain is shown here with its context. Its antigen is as yet unknown. The CDR3 covers 13 residues. Germline CDR1 and CDR2: MDHEN and SYDVKM. V dropped 5 bases and J dropped 4 bases, with 8 bases sitting between them. The data stem from a study of shared clonotypes between healthy human individuals. Study-wide points: Unshared clonotypes carried lower generation probabilities than those common to all four donors.

For every subset, genomic DNA was evenly distributed across several immunoSEQ plates. Data came from immunoSEQ multiplex PCR; TCRdb stores just in-frame clones and leaves some out. The data contain about 2.2 million clones, roughly 95% of them seen just once; the ten biggest clones take up less than 2%. CD45RO-negative cells were positively selected for CCR7, leaving out terminally differentiated effector memory CD45RA+ cells. Adult donors, all healthy and HIV-negative, had no recent acute infections or vaccinations. The rearrangement links TRBV28 to TRBJ2-2; D is ambiguous. The TCR sequence derives from a man between 18 and 29 years old in good health. Some clones in this sample may be carry-over from other donors' samples. The sequencing input was naive CD8+ T cells from PBMCs. CDR3 amino acids: CASSPGPTGELFF. CDR3 in DNA: TGTGCCAGCAGTCCCGGGCCCACCGGGGAGCTGTTTTTT.